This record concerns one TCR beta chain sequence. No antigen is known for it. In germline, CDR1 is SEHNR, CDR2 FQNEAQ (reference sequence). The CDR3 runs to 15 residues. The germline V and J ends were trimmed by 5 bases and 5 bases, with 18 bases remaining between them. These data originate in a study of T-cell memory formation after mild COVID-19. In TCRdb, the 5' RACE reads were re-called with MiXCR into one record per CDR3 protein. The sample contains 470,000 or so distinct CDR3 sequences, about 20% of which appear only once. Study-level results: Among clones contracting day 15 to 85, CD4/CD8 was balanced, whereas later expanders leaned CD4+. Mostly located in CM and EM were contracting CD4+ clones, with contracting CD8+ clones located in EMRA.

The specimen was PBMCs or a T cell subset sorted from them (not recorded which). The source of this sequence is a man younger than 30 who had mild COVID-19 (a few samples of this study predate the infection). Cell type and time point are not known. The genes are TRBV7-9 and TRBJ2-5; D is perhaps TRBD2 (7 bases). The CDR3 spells CASSPDYGGRETQYF. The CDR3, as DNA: TGTGCCAGCAGCCCCGACTACGGGGGGCGGGAGACCCAGTACTTC.